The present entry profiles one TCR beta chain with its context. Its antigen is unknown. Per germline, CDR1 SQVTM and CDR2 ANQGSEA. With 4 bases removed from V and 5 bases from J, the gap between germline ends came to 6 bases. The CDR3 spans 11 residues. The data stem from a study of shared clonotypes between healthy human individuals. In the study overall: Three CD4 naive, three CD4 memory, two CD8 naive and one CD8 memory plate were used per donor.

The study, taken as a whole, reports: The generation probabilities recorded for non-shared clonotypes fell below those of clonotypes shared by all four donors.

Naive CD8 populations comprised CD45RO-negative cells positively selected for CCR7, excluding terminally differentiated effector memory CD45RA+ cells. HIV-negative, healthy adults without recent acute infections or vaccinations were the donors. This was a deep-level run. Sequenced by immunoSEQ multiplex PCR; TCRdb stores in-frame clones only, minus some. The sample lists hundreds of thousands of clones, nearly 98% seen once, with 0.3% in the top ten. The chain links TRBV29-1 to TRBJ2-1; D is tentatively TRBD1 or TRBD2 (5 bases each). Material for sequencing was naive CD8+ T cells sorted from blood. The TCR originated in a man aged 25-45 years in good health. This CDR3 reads CSVVGDNEQFF. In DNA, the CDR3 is TGCAGCGTTGTGGGGGACAATGAGCAGTTCTTC.